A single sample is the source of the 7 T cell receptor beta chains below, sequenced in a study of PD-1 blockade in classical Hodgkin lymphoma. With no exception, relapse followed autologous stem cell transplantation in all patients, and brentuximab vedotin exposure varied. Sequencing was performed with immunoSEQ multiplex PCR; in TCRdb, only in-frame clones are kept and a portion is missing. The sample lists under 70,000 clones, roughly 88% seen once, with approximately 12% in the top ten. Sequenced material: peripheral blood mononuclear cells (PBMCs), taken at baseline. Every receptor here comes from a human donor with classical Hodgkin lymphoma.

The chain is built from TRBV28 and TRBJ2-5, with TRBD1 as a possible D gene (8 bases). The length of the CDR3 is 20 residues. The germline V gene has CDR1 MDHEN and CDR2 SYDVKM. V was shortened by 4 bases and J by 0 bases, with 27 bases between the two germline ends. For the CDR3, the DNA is TGTGCCAGCAGTTCCCCATCGGACAGGGTGTGGAGCGGGGACCAAGAGACCCAGTACTTC. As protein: CASSSPSDRVWSGDQETQYF.

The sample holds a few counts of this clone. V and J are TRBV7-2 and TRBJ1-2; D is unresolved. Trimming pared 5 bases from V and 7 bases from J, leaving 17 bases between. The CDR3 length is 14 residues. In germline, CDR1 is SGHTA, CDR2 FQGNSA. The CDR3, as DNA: TGTGCCAGCAGCCGCACGCGGGGTTCGCTTGGCTACACCTTC. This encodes CASSRTRGSLGYTF.

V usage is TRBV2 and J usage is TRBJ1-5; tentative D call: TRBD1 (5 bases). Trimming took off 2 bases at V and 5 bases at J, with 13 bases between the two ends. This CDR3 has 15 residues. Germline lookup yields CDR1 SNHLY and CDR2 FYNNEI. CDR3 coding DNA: TGTGCCAGCAGTGAATTGAGGGGACGCTATCAGCCCCAGCATTTT. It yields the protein CASSELRGRYQPQHF.

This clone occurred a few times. In DNA, the CDR3 is TGTGCCAGTAGTGAAGACACCACCCGGGGATACACCTTC. It encodes CASSEDTTRGYTF. V usage is TRBV19 and J usage is TRBJ1-2, with D hard to call. Germline CDR1 reads LNHDA; CDR2 reads SQIVND (reference sequence). This CDR3 has 13 amino acids. V lost 5 bases and J lost 11, with 18 bases in between.

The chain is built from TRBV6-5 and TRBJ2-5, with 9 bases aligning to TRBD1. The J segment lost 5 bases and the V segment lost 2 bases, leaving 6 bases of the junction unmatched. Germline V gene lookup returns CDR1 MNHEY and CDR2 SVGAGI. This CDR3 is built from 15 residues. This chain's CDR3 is CASSYRGQGWETQYF. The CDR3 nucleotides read TGTGCCAGCAGTTACAGGGGACAGGGTTGGGAGACCCAGTACTTC.

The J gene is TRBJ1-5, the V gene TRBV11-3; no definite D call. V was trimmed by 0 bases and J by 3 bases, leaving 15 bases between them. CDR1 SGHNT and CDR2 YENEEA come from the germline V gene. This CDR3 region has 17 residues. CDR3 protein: CASSLDISQVINQPQHF. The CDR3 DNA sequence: TGTGCCAGCAGCTTAGATATTAGCCAGGTGATCAATCAGCCCCAGCATTTT.

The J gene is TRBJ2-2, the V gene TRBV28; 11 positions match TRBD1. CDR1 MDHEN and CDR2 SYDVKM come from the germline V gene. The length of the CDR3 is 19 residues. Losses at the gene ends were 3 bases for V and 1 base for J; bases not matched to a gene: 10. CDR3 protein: CASSFSPGTGGENTGELFF. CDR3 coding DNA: TGTGCCAGCAGTTTCAGTCCCGGGACAGGGGGAGAGAACACCGGGGAGCTGTTTTTT. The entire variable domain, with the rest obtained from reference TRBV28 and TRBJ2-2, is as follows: DVKVTQSSRYLVKRTGEKVFLECVQDMDHENMFWYRQDPGLGLRLIYFSYDVKMKEKGDIPEGYSVSREKKERFSLILESASTNQTSMYLCASSFSPGTGGENTGELFFGEGSRLTVL.